These 17 T cell receptor beta chains were sequenced from one sample in a study of blood T cells in healthy people across ages (dated by TCRdb to the mid-2010s). Library prep was done by 5' RACE. The data were produced on an Illumina HiSeq 2500. A second PCR of about 6 to 11 cycles was performed with a sample-barcoded 5' primer and a J-beta primer mix. Using fastp at Q25 and MiXCR, TCRdb reprocessed the public reads and kept productive beta chains. Identical CDR3 proteins give one entry, which carries the most common genes and DNA. A total of roughly 500,000 distinct CDR3 sequences appear in this sample, 27% of them only once. The biggest ten clones account for roughly 20% of the sample. Sequenced material: blood. All receptors come from a woman in her seventies in good health.

The table lists this clonotype with many counts. This sequence joins TRBV18 and TRBJ2-1, with D possibly matching TRBD2 (6 bases). V lost 0 bases and J 6 bases, leaving 15 bases between the germline ends. The CDR3 sequence is 16 residues long. Germline lookup yields CDR1 KGHSH and CDR2 LQKENI. CDR3 sequence reads: CASSPPGTAGGNEQFF. The DNA of the CDR3 is TGTGCCAGCTCACCACCGGGGACTGCAGGCGGCAATGAGCAGTTCTTC. The full variable domain, with the rest looked up from reference TRBV18 and TRBJ2-1, is NAGVMQNPRHLVRRRGQEARLRCSPMKGHSHVYWYRQLPEEGLKFMVYLQKENIIDESGMPKERFSAEFPKEGPSILRIQQVVRGDSAAYFCASSPPGTAGGNEQFFGPGTRLTVL.

The chain carries TRBV18 and TRBJ2-1, with 11 bases aligning to TRBD1. The CDR3 spans 16 residues. Trimming cost V 1 base and J 6 bases; bases outside gene matches: 5. CDR1 is KGHSH and CDR2 is LQKENI in the germline V gene. The CDR3 region has the DNA TGTGCCAGCTCACCACAGGGGGGGACAGGGGGCAATGAGCAGTTCTTC. Translated: CASSPQGGTGGNEQFF.

The chain carries TRBV11-2 and TRBJ1-1; possibly TRBD1 for D (6 bases). The CDR3 is 15 amino acids. Germline V gene lookup returns CDR1 SGHAT and CDR2 FQNNGV. V gave up 0 bases and J gave up 5 bases, with 13 bases separating them. This CDR3 reads CASSLDLGGQTEAFF. CDR3 nucleotides: TGTGCCAGCAGCTTAGATCTTGGGGGGCAAACTGAAGCTTTCTTT.

This clonotype was seen more than once but under ten times. The chain joins TRBV12-3 or TRBV12-4 to TRBJ2-7; D uncertain. This CDR3 region has 11 residues. Trimming left V 5 bases short and J 7 bases short, with 9 bases between. In DNA, the CDR3 is TGTGCCAGCAGTCCACTCAGAGAGCAGTACTTC. Amino acids: CASSPLREQYF.

The rearrangement joins TRBV24-1 to TRBJ2-1, with 7 bases matching TRBD1. The CDR3 consists of 15 residues. CDR1 is KGHDR and CDR2 is SFDVKD in the germline V gene. Trimming took 7 bases from V and 0 from J; bases not matched to a gene: 5. Here the CDR3 DNA reads TGTGCCACCAGCAGGACAGGTCGCTCCTACAATGAGCAGTTCTTC. Its translation: CATSRTGRSYNEQFF.

The CDR3 DNA is TGTGCCAGCAGCTTTCTGGGCAACAATGAGCAGTTCTTC. Protein: CASSFLGNNEQFF. The V call is TRBV7-9, the J call TRBJ2-1, with D uncertain. Trimming took 3 bases from V and 5 from J, leaving 8 bases between them. The CDR3 extends over 13 amino acids. Germline V gene lookup returns CDR1 SEHNR and CDR2 FQNEAQ (reference sequence). The whole variable domain, filled in from reference TRBV7-9 and TRBJ2-1, reads DTGVSQNPRHKITKRGQNVTFRCDPISEHNRLYWYRQTLGQGPEFLTYFQNEAQLEKSRLLSDRFSAERPKGSFSTLEIQRTEQGDSAMYLCASSFLGNNEQFFGPGTRLTVL.

With regard to this clonotype: This clone may be a read error of a much larger clone one base away. The rearrangement uses TRBV7-2 and TRBJ2-1; the D gene is possibly TRBD2 (5 bases). V was cut by 4 bases and J by 0 bases, with 7 bases left in between. The CDR3 loop spans 14 amino acids. CDR1 SGHTA and CDR2 FQGNSA come from the germline V gene. CDR3 sequence: CASSWTSSYNEQFF. The CDR3 nucleotides read TGTGCCAGCAGCTGGACTTCCTCCTACAATGAGCAGTTCTTC.

This clonotype occurred a few times. The chain joins TRBV19 to TRBJ1-5; 10 bases align to TRBD1. Germline V lookup: CDR1 LNHDA, CDR2 SQIVND (reference sequence). The J segment lost 8 bases and the V segment lost 4 bases, leaving 8 bases of the junction unmatched. CDR3 length: 15 residues. CDR3 sequence reads: CASSTRQGALEPQHF. The CDR3 nucleotides read TGTGCCAGTAGTACTCGACAGGGGGCTCTTGAGCCCCAGCATTTT.

J is TRBJ2-7 and V is TRBV29-1, with D possibly TRBD2 on 6 matching bases. The germline V gene encodes CDR1 SQVTM and CDR2 ANQGSEA. The CDR3 is made up of 15 amino acids. Trimming cost V 6 bases and J 2 bases, with 20 bases left between them. The CDR3 sequence: CSVKSRLAMTYEQYF. In nucleotides, the CDR3 is TGCAGCGTCAAATCCAGGCTAGCGATGACCTACGAGCAGTACTTC.

The chain uses TRBV7-2 and TRBJ2-1; D is perhaps TRBD1 (5 bases). CDR3 length equals 16 residues. From germline, CDR1 is SGHTA and CDR2 FQGNSA. The ends were cut back, 3 bases at V and 2 bases at J, with 14 bases in the middle. CDR3 region: CASSFFQGSTYNEQFF. CDR3 nucleotide sequence: TGTGCCAGCAGCTTCTTCCAGGGAAGCACCTACAATGAGCAGTTCTTC.

Only a few counts were recorded for this clonotype. J is TRBJ2-2 and V is TRBV4-3, with D maybe TRBD2 (6 bases). The V gene's germline CDR1 is LGHNA and CDR2 YSLEER. Trimming pared 4 bases from V and 0 bases from J, leaving 15 bases between. The CDR3 sequence is 17 residues long. CDR3 loop: CASSPHLGGSNTGELFF. Written as DNA, the CDR3 is TGCGCCAGCAGCCCCCACTTGGGGGGATCGAACACCGGGGAGCTGTTTTTT.

This chain uses TRBV20-1 with TRBJ2-1; 9 positions match TRBD1. V shed 4 bases, J shed 4 bases, and the junction held 8 bases outside the gene matches. Germline V CDR1 and CDR2: DFQATT, SNEGSKA (reference sequence). CDR3 length: 15 amino acids. CDR3 coding DNA: TGCAGTGCTATTTCCGGGACAGGGAATTACAATGAGCAGTTCTTC. Translated, it gives CSAISGTGNYNEQFF.

The table lists this clonotype with a few counts. The chain links TRBV7-6 to TRBJ2-5, with 10 bases lining up with TRBD1. The J call may be faulty, since TRBJ2-7 better matches the DNA end. CDR1 SGHVS and CDR2 FNYEAQ come from the germline V gene. The CDR3 covers 16 residues. The CDR3 DNA follows: TGTGCCAGCAGCTCCCGAGACAGGGGGCTCAACTACGAGCAGTACTTC. This translates into CASSSRDRGLNYEQYF.

This clonotype was seen a few times. This chain links TRBV20-1 with TRBJ1-5; D is possibly TRBD1 (6 bases). V lost 2 bases and J 6 bases, leaving 20 bases between the germline ends. Germline V lookup: CDR1 DFQATT, CDR2 SNEGSKA (reference sequence). CDR3 length equals 16 residues. CDR3 sequence: CSARLPGQPAGQPQHF. CDR3 DNA: TGCAGTGCTAGACTACCCGGACAGCCGGCAGGTCAGCCCCAGCATTTT.

This clonotype has at least ten counts. The rearrangement links TRBV4-3 to TRBJ2-4; possibly TRBD2 for D (6 bases). This CDR3 comprises 13 residues. Trimming took off 0 bases at V and 9 bases at J, with 9 bases between the two ends. Germline assignment: CDR1 LGHNA and CDR2 YSLEER. The CDR3, as DNA: TGCGCCAGCAGCCAAGATACGGGAGCCATTCAGTACTTC. Translating it yields CASSQDTGAIQYF.

The chain joins TRBV6-1 to TRBJ2-7; 8 bases agree with TRBD1. The J segment lost 1 base and the V segment lost 6 bases, leaving 11 bases of the junction unmatched. This CDR3 contains 16 residues. Germline V lookup: CDR1 MNHNS, CDR2 SASEGT. The CDR3 is CASSLQGQGASYEQYF. As DNA, the CDR3 is TGTGCCAGCAGCCTACAAGGACAGGGTGCGTCCTACGAGCAGTACTTC.

This clonotype turned up a few times. J is TRBJ1-3 and V is TRBV6-5; D is perhaps TRBD1 (6 bases). V lost 0 bases and J 2 bases, leaving 20 bases between the germline ends. This CDR3 has 19 amino acids. The V gene's germline CDR1 is MNHEY and CDR2 SVGAGI. For the CDR3, the DNA is TGTGCCAGCAGTTACTCGAGTACAGGGAATGGATTAGCTGGAAACACCATATATTTT. Protein: CASSYSSTGNGLAGNTIYF.